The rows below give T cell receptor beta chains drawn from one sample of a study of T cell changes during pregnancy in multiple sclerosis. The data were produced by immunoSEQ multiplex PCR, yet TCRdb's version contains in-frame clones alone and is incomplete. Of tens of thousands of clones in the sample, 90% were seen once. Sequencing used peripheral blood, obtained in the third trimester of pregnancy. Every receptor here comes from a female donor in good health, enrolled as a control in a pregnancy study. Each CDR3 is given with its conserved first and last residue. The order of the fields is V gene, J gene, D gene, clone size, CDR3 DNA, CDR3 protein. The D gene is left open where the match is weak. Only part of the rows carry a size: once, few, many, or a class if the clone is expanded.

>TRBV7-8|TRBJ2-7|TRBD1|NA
TGTGCCAGCAGCTTAGTCTCCGGCCAGGGGGCCTCAGACGAGCAGTACTTC
CASSLVSGQGASDEQYF
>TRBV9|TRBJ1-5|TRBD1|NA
TGTGCCAGCAGCGTAGGGGACAGGGTGGCAGGGCAGCCCCAGCATTTT
CASSVGDRVAGQPQHF
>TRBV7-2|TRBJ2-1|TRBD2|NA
TGTGCCAGCAGCTTAGCAGCGGGGGCCAATGAGCAGTTCTTC
CASSLAAGANEQFF
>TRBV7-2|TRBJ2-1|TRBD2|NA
TGTGCCAGCAGCTTAGCTCTAGCGGGGGGCACTTACAATGAGCAGTTCTTC
CASSLALAGGTYNEQFF
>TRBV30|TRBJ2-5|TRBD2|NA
TGTGCCTGGAGCCTAAACGGACTAGCGGGAGGGGGGGCCCAGTACTTC
CAWSLNGLAGGGAQYF
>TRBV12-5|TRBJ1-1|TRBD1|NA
TGTGCTAGTGGGCAGACAGGGTGGTGGACTGAAGCTTTCTTT
CASGQTGWWTEAFF
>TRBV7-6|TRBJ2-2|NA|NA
TGTGCCAGCAGCATTATTTCCCCCGGGGAGCTGTTTTTT
CASSIISPGELFF
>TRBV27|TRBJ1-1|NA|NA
TGTGCCAGCAGTACCGCAGGGGTCACTGAAGCTTTCTTT
CASSTAGVTEAFF
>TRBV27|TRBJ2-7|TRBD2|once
TGTGCCAGCAGTTCAAGGGTTAGCGGGAGGAGCTCCTACGAGCAGTACTTC
CASSSRVSGRSSYEQYF
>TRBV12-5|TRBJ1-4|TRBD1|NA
TGTGCTAGTGCCCCGGGACAGGGGTTCGGGAATGAAAAACTGTTTTTT
CASAPGQGFGNEKLFF
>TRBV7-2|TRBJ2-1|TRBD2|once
TGTGCCAGCAGATCCGGGACTAGCAGCCTCAATGAGCAGTTCTTC
CASRSGTSSLNEQFF
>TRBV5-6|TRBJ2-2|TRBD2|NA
TGTGCCAGCAGCTTGGATCAGACTAGCGGGAACACCGGGGAGCTGTTTTTT
CASSLDQTSGNTGELFF
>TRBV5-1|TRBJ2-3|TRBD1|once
TGCGCCAGCAGCTTGCAGGGGGTAATCACAGATACGCAGTATTTT
CASSLQGVITDTQYF
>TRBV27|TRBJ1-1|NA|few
TGTGCCAGCAGTTTACCGGGGGGGACTGAAGCTTTCTTT
CASSLPGGTEAFF
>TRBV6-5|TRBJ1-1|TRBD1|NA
TGTGCCAGCAGTTCCGGGACAGGCGGGACTGAAGCTTTCTTT
CASSSGTGGTEAFF
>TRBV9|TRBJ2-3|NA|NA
TGTGCCAGCGCCCCAGGGGTAACAGATACGCAGTATTTT
CASAPGVTDTQYF
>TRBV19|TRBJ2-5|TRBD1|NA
TGTGCCAGTAGGCCGGGACAGGCCTCCCAAGAGACCCAGTACTTC
CASRPGQASQETQYF
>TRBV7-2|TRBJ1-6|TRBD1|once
TGTGCCAGCAGCGTAGGGACAGGGATGAATTCACCCCTCCACTTT
CASSVGTGMNSPLHF
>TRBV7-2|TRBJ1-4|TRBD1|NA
TGTGCCAGCACTCCGGGACAGAACGAAAAACTGTTTTTT
CASTPGQNEKLFF
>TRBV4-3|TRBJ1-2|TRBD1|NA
TGCGCCAGCAGCGATCCGGGACAGGGGGCGCGGGGCTACACCTTC
CASSDPGQGARGYTF
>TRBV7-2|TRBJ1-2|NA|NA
TGTGCCAGCAGCTTAACAGGAGCAGGGGCTGGTGGCTACACCTTC
CASSLTGAGAGGYTF
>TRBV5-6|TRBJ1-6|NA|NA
TGTGCCAGCAGCACCTGGGACTATGGATATAATTCACCCCTCCACTTT
CASSTWDYGYNSPLHF
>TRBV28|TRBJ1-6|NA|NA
TGTGCCAGCATCCCACCGGGACACCTCAATTCACCCCTCCACTTT
CASIPPGHLNSPLHF
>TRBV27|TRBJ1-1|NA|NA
TGTGCCAGCAGTAGCTCCGGGACAGAAGCTTTCTTT
CASSSSGTEAFF
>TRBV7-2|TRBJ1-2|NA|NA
TGTGCCAGCAGCTTAGACTCGCTGCGGGACTATGGCTACACCTTC
CASSLDSLRDYGYTF
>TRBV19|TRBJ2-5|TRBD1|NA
TGTGCCAGTATTGGTAGGACAGGGGAATCGGAGACCCAGTACTTC
CASIGRTGESETQYF
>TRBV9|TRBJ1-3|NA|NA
TGTGCCAGCAGCGTAGGACCCGGGGGAAACACCATATATTTT
CASSVGPGGNTIYF
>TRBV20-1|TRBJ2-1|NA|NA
TGCAGTGCCACGGTGAATGAGCAGTTCTTC
CSATVNEQFF
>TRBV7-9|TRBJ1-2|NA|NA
TGTGCCAGCAGCGCCGGTGGTGGCTACACCTTC
CASSAGGGYTF
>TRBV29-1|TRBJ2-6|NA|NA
TGCAGCGTGATGACTAGTATTACTAACTCTGGGGCCAACGTCCTGACTTTC
CSVMTSITNSGANVLTF
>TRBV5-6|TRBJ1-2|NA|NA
TGTGCCAGCAGCTTGAAGCCACAGCACTATGGCTACACCTTC
CASSLKPQHYGYTF
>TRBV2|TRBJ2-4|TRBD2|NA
TGTGCCAGCGAGCGCGGGAGCCGAGAAACATTGCAGTACTTC
CASERGSRETLQYF
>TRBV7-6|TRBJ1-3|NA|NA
TGTGCCAGCAGCTTAGGAGTGGGGGCTTACTCTGGAAACACCATATATTTT
CASSLGVGAYSGNTIYF
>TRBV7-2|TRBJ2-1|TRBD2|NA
TGTGCCAGCAGCCCCCTTAGCGGGATCAACAATGAGCAGTTCTTC
CASSPLSGINNEQFF
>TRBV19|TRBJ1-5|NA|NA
TGTGCCAGTAGTATGGGGGGTTTGCAGCCCCAGCATTTT
CASSMGGLQPQHF
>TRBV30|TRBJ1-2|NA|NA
TGTGGGGCAGACTATGGCTACACCTTC
CGADYGYTF
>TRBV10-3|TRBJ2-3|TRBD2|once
TGTGCCATCACCGATGGGGCGGGGGGGCAGGATACGCAGTATTTT
CAITDGAGGQDTQYF
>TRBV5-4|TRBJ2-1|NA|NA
TGTGCCAGCAGCTTAAGGACTCTCAATGAGCAGTTCTTC
CASSLRTLNEQFF
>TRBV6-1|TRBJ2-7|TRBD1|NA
TGTGCCAGCAGTGAAGCTGGGACAGTGAGCTCCTACGAGCAGTACTTC
CASSEAGTVSSYEQYF
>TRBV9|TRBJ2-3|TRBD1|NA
TGTGCCAGCAGCGCTAGGGGGACAGGCACAGATACGCAGTATTTT
CASSARGTGTDTQYF
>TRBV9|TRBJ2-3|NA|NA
TGTGCCAGCAGCGGGAGGGGGCGGGCAGATAGCACAGATACGCAGTATTTT
CASSGRGRADSTDTQYF
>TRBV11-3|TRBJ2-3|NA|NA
TGTGCCAGCAGCCCTCCCTCTGGGGGGGCGGGTAGCACAGATACGCAGTATTTT
CASSPPSGGAGSTDTQYF
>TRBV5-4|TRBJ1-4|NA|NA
TGTGCCAGCAGCTTGGGGGGGGGACGGACTCCTGCAACTAATGAAAAACTGTTTTTT
CASSLGGGRTPATNEKLFF
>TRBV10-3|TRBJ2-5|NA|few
TGTGCCACAACGGGAGAGGCGGACACGGAGACCCAGTACTTC
CATTGEADTETQYF